The following is a T cell receptor beta chain sequence with its context. CDR3 size: 15 residues. The germline V gene encodes CDR1 SGHVS and CDR2 FQNEAQ. The V and J ends lost 2 bases and 2 bases, in that order; junction bases with no gene match: 4. This entry belongs to a study of blood T cell repertoires in COVID-19. About the study: The origin of the acute and convalescent COVID-19 samples was the United States, Italy and Spain. T cells, B-cell-depleted T cells, or PBMCs provided the cDNA or gDNA that served as material.

Some clones are missing from TCRdb's copy, which holds only in-frame ones; the method was immunoSEQ multiplex PCR. The sample has about 100,000 clones; roughly 90% are singletons. The specimen sequenced was peripheral blood. V usage is TRBV7-8 and J usage is TRBJ2-5; 8 positions match TRBD1. The sequence derives from a human donor in a cohort sampled during active COVID-19. The CDR3 nucleotides are TGTGCCAGCAGCTTAACAGGGGGTCGACAAGAGACCCAGTACTTC. Translating it yields CASSLTGGRQETQYF.